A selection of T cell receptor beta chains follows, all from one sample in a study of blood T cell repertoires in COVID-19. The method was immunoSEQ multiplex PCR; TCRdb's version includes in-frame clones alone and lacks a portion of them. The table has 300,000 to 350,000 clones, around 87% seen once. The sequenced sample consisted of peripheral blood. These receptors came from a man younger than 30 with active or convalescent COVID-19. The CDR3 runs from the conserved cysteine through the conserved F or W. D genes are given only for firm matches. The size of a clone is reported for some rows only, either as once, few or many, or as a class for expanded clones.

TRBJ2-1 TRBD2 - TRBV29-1 CSATGWIAGGEQFF TGCAGCGCTACGGGATGGATAGCGGGAGGTGAGCAGTTCTTC
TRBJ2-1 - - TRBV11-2 CASSLHGIEQFF TGCGCCAGCAGCTTACACGGGATTGAGCAGTTCTTC
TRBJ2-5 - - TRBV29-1 CSVARQDGETQYF TGCAGCGTGGCTAGACAGGATGGGGAGACCCAGTACTTC
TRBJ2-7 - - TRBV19 CASSISVGAGEQYF TGTGCCAGTAGTATCTCCGTGGGTGCGGGCGAGCAGTACTTC
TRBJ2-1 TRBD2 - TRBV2 CARGAGAGYEQFF TGTGCCAGGGGAGCGGGAGCGGGCTATGAGCAGTTCTTC
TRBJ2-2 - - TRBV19 CASSIRLHTGELFF TGTGCCAGTAGTATTCGACTACACACCGGGGAGCTGTTTTTT
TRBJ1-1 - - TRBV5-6 CASSSPQGWHTEAFF TGTGCCAGCAGCTCACCACAGGGTTGGCACACTGAAGCTTTCTTT
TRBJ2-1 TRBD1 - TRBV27 CASSLTGGDEQFF TGTGCCAGCAGTTTAACAGGGGGCGATGAGCAGTTCTTC
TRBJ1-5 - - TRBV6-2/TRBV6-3 CASSFFEEQPQHF TGTGCCAGCAGTTTTTTCGAGGAACAGCCCCAGCATTTT
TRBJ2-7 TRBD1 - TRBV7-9 CASRLGQGDYEQYF TGTGCCAGCAGATTGGGACAGGGGGATTACGAGCAGTACTTC
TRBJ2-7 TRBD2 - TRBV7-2 CASSLEFSGGEQYF TGTGCCAGCAGCCTGGAATTTAGCGGGGGGGAGCAGTACTTC
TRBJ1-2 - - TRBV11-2 CASNGGGPYGYTF TGTGCCAGCAACGGCGGGGGTCCCTATGGCTACACCTTC
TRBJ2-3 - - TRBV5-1 CASSSTDTQYF TGCGCCAGCAGTTCAACAGATACGCAGTATTTT
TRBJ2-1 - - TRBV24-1 CATSDSGKSYNEQFF TGTGCCACCAGTGATTCGGGAAAGTCCTACAATGAGCAGTTCTTC
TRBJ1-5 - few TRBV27 CASSFSGEGGNQPQHF TGTGCCAGCAGTTTTTCGGGGGAAGGGGGCAATCAGCCCCAGCATTTT
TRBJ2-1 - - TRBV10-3 CAIRISSYNEQFF TGTGCCATCCGCATTAGCTCCTACAATGAGCAGTTCTTC
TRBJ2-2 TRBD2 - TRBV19 CASSIGTSWTGELFF TGTGCCAGTAGTATAGGGACTAGTTGGACCGGGGAGCTGTTTTTT
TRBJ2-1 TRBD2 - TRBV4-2 CASSQITSGRRSEQFF TGTGCCAGCAGCCAAATAACTAGCGGGAGACGCAGTGAGCAGTTCTTC
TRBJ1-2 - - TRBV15 CATSSKYNYGYTF TGTGCCACCAGCAGTAAATATAACTATGGCTACACCTTC
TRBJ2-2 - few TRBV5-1 CASSLGGTNTGELFF TGCGCCAGCAGCTTGGGAGGGACGAACACCGGGGAGCTGTTTTTT
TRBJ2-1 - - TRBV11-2 CASRKIGQGRFF TGTGCCAGCAGAAAGATTGGCCAGGGGCGGTTCTTC
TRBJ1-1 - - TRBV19 CASTANAGNTEAFF TGTGCCAGTACCGCCAACGCGGGGAACACTGAAGCTTTCTTT
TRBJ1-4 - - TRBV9 CASSVGGDTNEKLFF TGTGCCAGCAGCGTAGGCGGGGATACCAATGAAAAACTGTTTTTT
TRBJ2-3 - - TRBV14 CASSFAESDTQYF TGTGCCAGCAGCTTTGCGGAATCAGATACGCAGTATTTT
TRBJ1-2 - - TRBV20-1 CSASRQVNYGYTF TGCAGTGCTAGTAGGCAGGTTAACTATGGCTACACCTTC
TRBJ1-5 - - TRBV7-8 CASSPPGNQPQHF TGTGCCAGCAGCCCCCCCGGCAATCAGCCCCAGCATTTT
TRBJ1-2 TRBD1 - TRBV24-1 CATEGQGNGYTF TGTGCCACAGAGGGACAGGGGAATGGCTACACCTTC
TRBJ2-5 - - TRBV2 CASSVDQAETQYF TGTGCCAGCAGCGTAGACCAGGCAGAGACCCAGTACTTC
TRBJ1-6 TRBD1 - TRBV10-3 CAISEDRAVSPLHF TGTGCCATCAGTGAGGACAGGGCGGTTTCACCCCTCCACTTT
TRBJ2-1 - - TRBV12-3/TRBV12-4 CASSFKSPEQFF TGTGCCAGCAGTTTTAAATCCCCTGAGCAGTTCTTC
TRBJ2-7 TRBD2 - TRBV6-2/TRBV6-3 CASSFGGDQYF TGTGCCAGCAGTTTCGGGGGGGATCAGTACTTC
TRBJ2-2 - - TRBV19 CASSIASGSWTGELFF TGTGCCAGTAGTATAGCCTCAGGGTCTTGGACCGGGGAGCTGTTTTTT
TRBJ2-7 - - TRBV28 CASSSTVSSYEQYF TGTGCCAGCAGTTCGACAGTCAGTTCCTACGAGCAGTACTTC
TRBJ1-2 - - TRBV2 CASVDYGYTF TGTGCCAGCGTAGACTATGGCTACACCTTC
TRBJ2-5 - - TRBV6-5 CASSFQGEETQYF TGTGCCAGCAGTTTCCAGGGCGAAGAGACCCAGTACTTC
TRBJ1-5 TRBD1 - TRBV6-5 CASSQTGTGPQHF TGTGCCAGCAGTCAGACAGGGACTGGGCCCCAGCATTTT
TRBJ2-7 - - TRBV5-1 CASSLSSVADLGEQYF TGCGCCAGCAGCCTGTCTAGTGTAGCGGATCTGGGTGAGCAGTACTTC
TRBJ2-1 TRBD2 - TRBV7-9 CASSIPGTSANEQFF TGTGCCAGCAGTATCCCCGGGACTAGCGCGAATGAGCAGTTCTTC
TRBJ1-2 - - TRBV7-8 CASSLRGADYGYTF TGTGCCAGCAGCTTACGGGGGGCGGACTATGGCTACACCTTC
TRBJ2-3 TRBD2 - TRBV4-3 CASSQDPELAGGPISTDTQYF TGCGCCAGCAGCCAAGATCCGGAGCTAGCGGGGGGACCCATTAGCACAGATACGCAGTATTTT
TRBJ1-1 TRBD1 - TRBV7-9 CASSTDRVAFF TGTGCCAGCAGCACGGACAGGGTAGCTTTCTTT
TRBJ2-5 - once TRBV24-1 CATSDPSGGAVETQYF TGTGCCACCAGTGATCCTAGTGGGGGGGCAGTGGAGACCCAGTACTTC
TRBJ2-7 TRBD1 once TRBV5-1 CASSLRRQGTEQYF TGCGCCAGCAGCTTGCGACGACAGGGGACTGAGCAGTACTTC
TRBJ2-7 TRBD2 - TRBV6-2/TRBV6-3 CASSSYSGGPSYEQYF TGTGCCAGCAGTTCATATAGCGGGGGGCCCTCCTACGAGCAGTACTTC
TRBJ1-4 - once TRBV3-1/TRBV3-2 CASSLTGTNEKLFF TGTGCCAGCAGCCTGACAGGAACTAATGAAAAACTGTTTTTT
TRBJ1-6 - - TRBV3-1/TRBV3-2 CASSQEDSIDNSPLHF TGTGCCAGCAGCCAAGAGGACAGTATCGATAATTCACCCCTCCACTTT
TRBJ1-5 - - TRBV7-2 CASSHTRDQPQHF TGTGCCAGCAGTCACACCAGGGATCAGCCCCAGCATTTT
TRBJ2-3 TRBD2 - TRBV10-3 CAISESRASGSVDTQYF TGTGCCATCAGTGAGTCGAGGGCTAGCGGGAGTGTGGATACGCAGTATTTT
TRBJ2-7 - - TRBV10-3 CAISEQGDYNEQYF TGTGCCATCAGTGAACAGGGAGACTACAACGAGCAGTACTTC
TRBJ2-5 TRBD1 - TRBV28 CASSAPGQGRFWKTQYF TGTGCCAGCAGCGCACCGGGACAGGGGAGGTTTTGGAAGACCCAGTACTTC
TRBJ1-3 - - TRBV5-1 CASSSNEGSGNTIYF TGCGCCAGCAGCTCCAACGAGGGCTCTGGAAACACCATATATTTT
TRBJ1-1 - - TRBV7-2 CASTKTVAEAFF TGTGCCAGCACCAAGACAGTAGCTGAAGCTTTCTTT
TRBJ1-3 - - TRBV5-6 CASSTRTGSSGNTIYF TGTGCCAGCAGCACCCGGACCGGGAGCTCTGGAAACACCATATATTTT
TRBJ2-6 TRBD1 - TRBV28 CASSSTGGSGANVLTF TGTGCCAGCAGTTCGACAGGGGGCTCCGGGGCCAACGTCCTGACTTTC
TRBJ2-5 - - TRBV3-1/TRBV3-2 CASSQGGGRDF TGTGCCAGCAGCCAGGGTGGGGGCCGTGACTTC
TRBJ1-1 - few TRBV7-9 CASSLSQGMRTEAFF TGTGCCAGCAGCCTCTCGCAGGGAATGAGAACTGAAGCTTTCTTT
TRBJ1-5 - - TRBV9 CASSLTEKPDQPQHF TGTGCCAGCAGCTTAACAGAAAAACCCGATCAGCCCCAGCATTTT
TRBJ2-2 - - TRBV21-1 CASIVPKLNTGELFF TGTGCCAGCATTGTTCCGAAGCTGAACACCGGGGAGCTGTTTTTT
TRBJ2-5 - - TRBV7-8 CASSLRRGFETQYF TGTGCCAGCAGCTTAAGGAGGGGCTTTGAGACCCAGTACTTC